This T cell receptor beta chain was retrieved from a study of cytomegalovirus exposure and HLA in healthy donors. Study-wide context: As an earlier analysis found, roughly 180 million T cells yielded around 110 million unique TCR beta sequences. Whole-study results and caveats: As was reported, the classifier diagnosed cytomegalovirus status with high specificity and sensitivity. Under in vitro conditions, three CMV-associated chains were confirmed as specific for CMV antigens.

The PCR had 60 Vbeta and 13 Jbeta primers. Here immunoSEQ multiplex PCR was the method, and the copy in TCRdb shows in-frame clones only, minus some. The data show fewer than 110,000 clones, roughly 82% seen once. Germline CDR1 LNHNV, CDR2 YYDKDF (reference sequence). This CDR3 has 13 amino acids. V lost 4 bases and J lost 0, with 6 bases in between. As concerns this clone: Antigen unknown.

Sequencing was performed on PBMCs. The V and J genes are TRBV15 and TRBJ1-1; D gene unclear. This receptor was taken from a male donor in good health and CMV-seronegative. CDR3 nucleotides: TGTGCCACCAGCACTGACTTGAACACTGAAGCTTTCTTT. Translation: CATSTDLNTEAFF.